The clone carrying this T cell receptor (beta chain) was seen only once. Its specificity is unknown. Here immunoSEQ multiplex PCR was the method, and the copy in TCRdb shows in-frame clones only, minus some. The data hold about 82,000 clones, with roughly 90% observed a single time. This specimen comes from a study of OX40 agonist ivuxolimab in advanced cancers. At the level of the study: Among those enrolled, mean age was about 63 years (range about 20 to 79) and about 81% were male. Therapy given before enrollment (anti-PD-1, anti-PD-L1 or anti-CTLA-4) was allowed, and 35% to 45% had some.

At cycle 4 day 1, cycle 7 day 1, and baseline, blood was sampled. The CDR3 has 16 residues. Germline V gene lookup returns CDR1 MNHEY and CDR2 SVGAGI. With 0 bases clipped from V and 4 bases from J, the junction kept 8 bases outside the gene matches. Notes on the study in general: At 0.1 to 3.0 mg/kg and by week 6, CD4+ and CD8+ T cells in the blood had expanded clonally.

The TCR sequence derives from an adult with an advanced solid tumor such as melanoma, head and neck, liver or kidney cancer. This chain joins TRBV6-5 and TRBJ2-5; TRBD1 aligns across 7 bases. The source material was CD4+ or CD8+ T cells sorted from blood, sampled in a trial of the OX40 agonist ivuxolimab. CDR3 amino acids: CASSYSTGQGRETQYF. The CDR3 coding sequence is TGTGCCAGCAGTTACTCGACAGGGCAGGGGAGAGAGACCCAGTACTTC.